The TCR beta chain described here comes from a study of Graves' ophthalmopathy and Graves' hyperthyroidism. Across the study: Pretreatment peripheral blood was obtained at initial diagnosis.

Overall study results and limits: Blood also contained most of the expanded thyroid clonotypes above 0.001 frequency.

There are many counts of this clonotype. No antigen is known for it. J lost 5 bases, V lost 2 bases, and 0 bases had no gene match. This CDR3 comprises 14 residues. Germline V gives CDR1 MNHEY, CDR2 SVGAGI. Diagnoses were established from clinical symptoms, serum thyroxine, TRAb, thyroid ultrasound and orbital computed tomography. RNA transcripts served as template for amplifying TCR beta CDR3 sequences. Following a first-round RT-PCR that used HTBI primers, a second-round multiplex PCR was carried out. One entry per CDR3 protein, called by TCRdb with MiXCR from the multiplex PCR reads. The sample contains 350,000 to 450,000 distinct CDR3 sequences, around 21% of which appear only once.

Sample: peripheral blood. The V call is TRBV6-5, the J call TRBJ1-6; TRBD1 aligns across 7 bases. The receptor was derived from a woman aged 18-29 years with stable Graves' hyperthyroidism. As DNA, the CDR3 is TGTGCCAGCAGTTACGGGACAGATAATTCACCCCTCCACTTT. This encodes CASSYGTDNSPLHF.